This is a list of T cell receptor beta chains from one sample in a study of shared clonotypes between healthy human individuals. The table came from immunoSEQ multiplex PCR; TCRdb's copy has only in-frame clones and leaves some out. Among some 300,000 clones listed, more than 60% were seen once. The sequencing sample was made of memory CD4+ T cells sorted from blood. The receptors stem from a man younger than 45 in good health. Each CDR3 is given with its conserved first and last residue. D genes are given only for firm matches. The size entry is marked missing in some rows and otherwise reads once, few, many or a size class.

v_gene,abundance,d_gene,j_gene,CDR3nt,CDR3aa
TRBV18,few,.,TRBJ1-1,TGTGCCAGCTCCTCCTCAGGGAGGACTGAAGCTTTCTTT,CASSSSGRTEAFF
TRBV5-1,.,.,TRBJ2-3,TGCGCCAGCAGCTTGGGACAGAGAGCGGATACGCAGTATTTT,CASSLGQRADTQYF
TRBV7-3,.,.,TRBJ1-3,TGTGCCAGCAGCACCCCTGGAAACACCATATATTTT,CASSTPGNTIYF
TRBV6-1,few,.,TRBJ1-1,TGTGCCAGCAGTGAACGTTCAGGGGTCTTTAACACTGAAGCTTTCTTT,CASSERSGVFNTEAFF
TRBV5-1,.,.,TRBJ2-7,TGCGCCAGCAGCAAGGGACACCTGAGCTCCTACGAGCAGTACTTC,CASSKGHLSSYEQYF
TRBV7-2,once,.,TRBJ2-7,TGTGCCAGCAGCCGAACCTACGAGCAGTACTTC,CASSRTYEQYF
TRBV2,.,TRBD1,TRBJ2-7,TGTGCCAGCAGCAGGGGGTTTTACGAGCAGTACTTC,CASSRGFYEQYF
TRBV9,.,.,TRBJ2-1,TGTGCCAGCAGCGTGTCCACTCCTCCCTATAGCGGAGCCCTGCACAATGAGCAGTTCTTC,CASSVSTPPYSGALHNEQFF
TRBV5-1,once,.,TRBJ2-2,TGCGCCAGCAGTCCGTCCTCATACAGGAACACCGGGGAGCTGTTTTTT,CASSPSSYRNTGELFF
TRBV6-5,.,.,TRBJ1-5,TGTGCCAGCAGTTACGGGGGCAGGGGAGACAATCAGCCCCAGCATTTT,CASSYGGRGDNQPQHF